The sequence of this TCR beta chain was determined in a study of cytomegalovirus exposure and HLA in healthy donors (dated by TCRdb to 2016 to 2017). Background on the whole study: An earlier analysis of roughly 630 of the donors reported about 250 Gb of sequence data and more than 90 million unique TCR beta sequences from roughly 180 million T cells. High-throughput TCR immunosequencing, statistical association of individual TCRs with disease status, and machine learning were combined to predict cytomegalovirus infection status. In addition to the first cohort of hundreds of subjects, a separate validation cohort of some 120 different subjects was used. All discovery cohort repertoires had been generated using a single sequencing platform. Among about 370 genotyped donors of the cohort, an average of around 220,000 unique TCR beta nucleotide sequences was sequenced per donor, of which about 19% were non-productive. In a later analysis, previously published TCR beta repertoires from 550 to 700 donors were re-analyzed and high-resolution HLA genotyping was added so that TCR occurrence patterns could be studied. Both class I and class II loci were covered by HLA typing, at four-digit resolution. Donor age, sex, ethnicity and CMV serostatus were compiled alongside the repertoire data. Roughly 5 DR-DQ haplotypes were handled as single units for association and clustering because linkage in the cohort was strong. Genome-wide SNP genotypes for about 55% of the 666 donors were used in a later genetic analysis, which treated that subset as a discovery cohort. The number of donors typed differed by locus, with about 629-630 for A, B, C, DRB1 and DQB1, over 500 for DQA1, approximately 580 for DPA1, and 450 to 480 for DPB1. Among the roughly 400 genotyped donors, about 85% belonged to the genetic ancestry cluster associated with self-reported Caucasian donors. An early release covering about 600 HLA-typed donors comprised 300 to 350 gigabases of sequencing data and some 79 million unique TCR sequences. Rather than using new phenotypic data, the later analysis identified candidate immune exposures from TCR beta sequences and from how often those sequences occurred across donors. The study was designed to test whether signatures of past pathogen exposure could be identified by cataloging public T cell receptors. The T cell repertoires of around 730 subjects were profiled by immunosequencing and related to cytomegalovirus serostatus. To decide whether each TCR beta V gene segment behaved as functional or pseudogenic, an earlier analysis of some 600 of the donors relied on high-throughput TCR beta sequencing. Study-wide conclusions, independent of this receptor: The study gave a list of under 200 TCR beta chains associated with cytomegalovirus. A cluster of highly shared sequence variants was judged likely to represent a technical artifact of the sequencing pipeline. CMV serostatus was the only immune exposure information available for the cohort. Roughly uniform sequencing depth across donors was assumed in presence/absence analyses, although this assumption may not hold. The classifier was reported to diagnose cytomegalovirus status with high specificity and sensitivity in both the original cohort and the validation cohort. Most TCR sequences were observed very rarely across donors, whereas some public TCRs were present in many individuals. Assigning TCR associations to individual alleles was difficult when HLA alleles, especially DR and DQ, strongly co-occurred. In an earlier analysis of some 550 of the donors, most TCR beta V segments were observed in productive rearrangements about 87% or about 30% of the time, broadly matching IMGT annotations. Linkage disequilibrium might explain the correlated functional status among segregating V segments, but an unknown experimental factor could not be ruled out. Most CMV-associated TCR beta chains appeared to be HLA-restricted in a later analysis, and the HLA associations seemed to be driven largely by CMV exposure. A later analysis found that HLA-associated TCR beta chains were more clonally expanded and had lower generation probabilities than equally common non-associated chains. A later analysis found that TCR association rates varied across HLA loci, with DRB1 alleles showing the most associated TCRs and HLA-C alleles the fewest. Because some donors lacked HLA typing at each locus, the association tests relied only on the typed subset. Because counts were too low, seventeen rarely observed V segments, including chromosome 9 orphons, were left out of the earlier analysis of several hundred of the donors. In a later genetic analysis, fewer N-insertions in productive TCRs were reported among donors in an Asian-associated ancestry cluster than the roughly 640-donor mean. Some IMGT-functional V segments, including TRBV6-2 and TRBV6-3, could not be told apart with the 87-base-pair reads, so those segments were excluded. A further reported finding was that TCR beta sequences accurately predicted the HLA-A and HLA-B alleles for most subjects in the first cohort. An association between a missense DCLRE1C variant and V-gene and J-gene trimming of TCR beta chains was found in a later genetic analysis and replicated in an independent cohort. The authors suggested that the approach could potentially be extended to other disease states and immunological phenotypes. In a later analysis, several top co-occurrence clusters were reported to appear linked to parvovirus B19, influenza, CMV and Epstein-Barr virus. In vitro tests confirmed that a few of the cytomegalovirus-associated TCR beta chains recognize cytomegalovirus antigens. Specific HLA alleles were associated with 16,951 TCR beta sequences at a false discovery rate of 0.05 in a later analysis. This cohort had only TCR beta chains sequenced, and the lack of alpha or paired-chain data limited which features could be detected.

The cohort was made up of about 670 healthy bone marrow donors. At the time of sampling, every cohort member was nominally healthy, though immune exposures that went unrecorded were likely present. The donor was CMV seropositive and belonged to the group of 250 to 350 seropositive cohort members. A peripheral blood sample was provided by each donor, and peripheral blood mononuclear cells were used for TCR beta sequencing. Genomic DNA extraction from the blood cell samples was performed with the Qiagen DNeasy Blood Extraction Kit. Reading from cysteine to phenylalanine, the CDR3 counts 12 amino acids. Here the CDR3 DNA is all that survives: 36 bases in frame from base 1. CDR1 is given as SEHNR and CDR2 as FQNEAQ, both from the germline V gene (reference sequence). Cut back by 0 bases and 11 bases, the V and J ends lie 5 bases apart. The receptor library was made with the immunoSEQ multiplex PCR assay. The multiplex PCR relied on a mix of 60 forward primers for TCR Vbeta segments and 13 reverse primers for TCR Jbeta segments. Amplification of the CDR3 region of rearranged TCR beta genes was performed with a multiplex PCR assay on genomic DNA. On the Illumina HiSeq System, the amplified TCR beta libraries were sequenced as 87-base-pair reads. As for the original processing: A later analysis tallied 75 million to 85 million unique TCR beta chains across the 660 or so repertoires, and about 10 million of those chains were shared by two or more donors. Raw reads were error-corrected and collapsed into unique sequences with a nearest-neighbor algorithm that merged closely related sequences to remove PCR and sequencing errors. CDR3 sequences were aligned to IMGT reference sequences to assign V, D and J gene segments. For a sequence to be retained, a match of at least six nucleotides was required to both a V gene segment and a J gene segment. Rearrangements were called productive when the CDR3 lacked stop codons and stayed in frame with V and J; all others were non-productive. CDR3 was defined according to IMGT convention as the region running from the second conserved V-encoded cysteine to the conserved J-encoded phenylalanine. The earlier analysis of a few hundred of the donors excluded any sequence lacking an unambiguous match to a single V gene segment. An earlier analysis of around 600 of the donors classified V segments as functional when productive rearrangements were above 56.7% and as segregating when the standard deviation between donors was above 5%. A statistical classification framework was built to diagnose cytomegalovirus status from the catalog of TCR beta chain sequences. In a later analysis, TCR nucleotide sequences were compared against IMGT/GENE-DB human TR gene sequences so that V and J genes could be assigned. In a later analysis, CDR3 sequences and most-parsimonious VDJ recombination scenarios were assigned using the TCRdist pipeline. In a later analysis, each TCR beta chain was defined by its CDR3 amino acid sequence together with its V-gene family, and reads lacking a unique V-gene family were excluded. As a way to deal with suspected cross-contamination and a sequencing artifact, a later analysis dropped approximately 590 nucleotide sequences that were highly shared and had low generation probability. In a later analysis, a clonal expansion index for each public chain was calculated from normalized within-repertoire ranks of inferred template counts. A later analysis computed generation probabilities with a VDJ recombination model fitted to out-of-frame rearrangements, and checked the results against IGoR. A later analysis scored TCR-TCR, TCR-HLA and TCR-CMV co-occurrence with hypergeometric tests, applying a repertoire-size bias correction to TCR pairs. A later analysis estimated false discovery rates by permuting HLA or CMV assignments 20 times. In a later analysis, co-occurring TCRs were grouped using DBSCAN, and TCRdist sequence similarity was added for clustering within HLA-allele-positive subsets. Repertoires with fewer than 30,000 or more than 120,000 public chains were left out of co-occurrence clustering, as were four to six repertoires with anomalous nucleotide sharing. TCRdb took over this immuneACCESS table, retaining in-frame rearrangements with V and J assigned. Such tables are incomplete; in checked studies, under half of the missing clones stem from an unresolved V gene, and the remainder is unexplained. That table gives V, J and clone size, and the DNA gave D and trimming. This sample comprises around 180,000 clones, around 78% of them detected only once. The ten top clones hold 13% of the sample.

In regard to this clone: Its antigen has not been determined. Base-call qualities are not available, and no considerably larger clone is one nucleotide away.

This receptor was taken from a woman between 45 and 60 years old in good health and CMV-seropositive. The sequenced material came from PBMCs. The chain joins TRBV7-9 to TRBJ1-6; the D gene remains uncertain. The CDR3 protein: CASSLASAPLHF. The sequenced DNA is TGTGCCAGCAGCTTAGCGTCGGCACCCCTCCACTTT.